Below are 32 T cell receptor beta chains sequenced from a single sample in a study of response to subunit inactivated influenza vaccine. TCRdb recomputed calls from the RT-PCR reads with MiXCR, one row per CDR3 protein. The sample carries 700,000 to 800,000 distinct CDR3 sequences, about 18% recorded once. The sample was PBMCs from blood, taken roughly 5 days after vaccination. These receptor sequences come from a man over 45 who received an inactivated influenza vaccine.

The table lists this clonotype with many counts. The rearrangement uses TRBV29-1 and TRBJ1-3, with TRBD1 matching over 9 bases. Looked up from germline, CDR1 is SQVTM and CDR2 is ANQGSEA. Unmatched junction bases numbered 2, after V lost 3 bases and J lost 2 bases. The CDR3 spans 14 residues. CDR3 sequence: CSVDDRGTGNTIYF. CDR3 bases: TGCAGCGTTGACGACAGGGGGACTGGAAACACCATATATTTT.

This clonotype came up a few times. The chain employs TRBV20-1 and TRBJ2-5; D is unresolved. Germline V lookup: CDR1 DFQATT, CDR2 SNEGSKA (reference sequence). Trimming shortened V by 0 bases and J by 3 bases, and 8 bases separated the two germline ends. The CDR3 consists of 13 residues. CDR3 sequence reads: CSAREWQKETQYF. The CDR3 coding sequence is TGCAGTGCTAGAGAATGGCAGAAAGAGACCCAGTACTTC.

The chain has TRBV4-3 and TRBJ2-7, with D maybe TRBD2 (5 bases). CDR3 length: 14 amino acids. V lost 2 bases and J 1 base, leaving 9 bases between the germline ends. Per germline, CDR1 LGHNA and CDR2 YSLEER. The CDR3 coding sequence is TGCGCCAGCAGCCAATATACGGGATCCTACGAGCAGTACTTC. Its protein product is CASSQYTGSYEQYF.

The chain employs TRBV27 and TRBJ2-3; 8 positions agree with TRBD1. Per germline, CDR1 MNHEY and CDR2 SMNVEV (reference sequence). This CDR3 spans 15 amino acids. V was clipped by 3 bases and J by 3 bases; unmatched bases: 5. CDR3 residues: CASSFWTGSTDTQYF. The CDR3 DNA follows: TGTGCCAGCAGTTTCTGGACAGGGTCAACAGATACGCAGTATTTT.

This clonotype was seen a handful of times. The chain carries TRBV6-1 and TRBJ2-7; the D gene is possibly TRBD1 (5 bases). V was cut by 4 bases and J by 1 base, with 8 bases left in between. The CDR3 runs 13 residues. Germline V gene sequence: CDR1 MNHNS, CDR2 SASEGT. The DNA of the CDR3 is TGTGCCAGCAGTGTGTCAGGGTCCTACGAGCAGTACTTC. Translation: CASSVSGSYEQYF.

This clonotype showed up just a few times. This chain uses TRBV5-4 with TRBJ1-3; no clear D. The CDR3 runs 17 residues. Trimming shortened V by 4 bases and J by 0 bases, and 17 bases separated the two germline ends. Per germline, CDR1 SGHNT and CDR2 YYREEE (reference sequence). The CDR3 sequence: CASSHNRDRRSGNTIYF. The DNA for the CDR3 is TGTGCCAGCAGCCATAATCGAGACCGCCGCTCTGGAAACACCATATATTTT.

This rearrangement joins TRBV29-1 to TRBJ2-5, with D unresolved. This CDR3 contains 10 residues. CDR1 is SQVTM, CDR2 ANQGSEA, per germline. Deletions cut 2 bases from V and 11 bases from J, with 9 bases between. CDR3 coding DNA: TGCAGCGTTGAAACGGAAAGACAGTACTTC. This translates into CSVETERQYF.

The genes are TRBV4-3 and TRBJ2-7, with D possibly matching TRBD1 (6 bases). Germline CDR1 is LGHNA and CDR2 is YSLEER. The CDR3 is 15 amino acids. The V gene lost 1 base and the J gene lost 2 bases, with 12 bases spanning the gap. The CDR3 sequence is CASSQGSGTPYEQYF. For the CDR3, the DNA is TGCGCCAGCAGCCAAGGATCTGGGACACCCTACGAGCAGTACTTC.

The chain recombines TRBV27 with TRBJ2-3; maybe TRBD1 (5 bases). In germline, CDR1 is MNHEY, CDR2 SMNVEV (reference sequence). V lost 2 bases to trimming and J lost 3 bases, with 9 bases between them. This CDR3 region has 14 residues. The CDR3 region is CASSLKGRTDTQYF. The CDR3, as DNA: TGTGCCAGCAGTTTAAAGGGGCGTACAGATACGCAGTATTTT.

The V gene is TRBV7-6, the J gene TRBJ2-1; perhaps TRBD2 as D (6 bases). In germline, CDR1 is SGHVS, CDR2 FNYEAQ. There are 14 residues in the CDR3. Trimming removed 5 bases at V and 9 bases at J, with 17 bases between. The CDR3 DNA is TGTGCCAGCAGCCTCGGGACTGGCCGGGGTGAGCAGTTCTTC. This translates into CASSLGTGRGEQFF.

This clonotype turned up a few times. This rearrangement joins TRBV11-2 to TRBJ2-1, with D perhaps assigned TRBD1 or TRBD2 (5 bases each). The V end lost 1 base, the J end lost 3 bases, and 16 bases lay between the germline ends. The CDR3 length is 17 residues. Germline CDR1 is SGHAT and CDR2 is FQNNGV. The CDR3 DNA reads as TGTGCCAGCAGCTTAGGAGGTTGGGGGATTAGCTACAATGAGCAGTTCTTC. Its translation: CASSLGGWGISYNEQFF.

This clonotype has a handful of counts. The chain carries TRBV28 and TRBJ2-3; a possible D gene is TRBD1 (6 bases). The CDR3 runs 16 residues. Trimming took off 8 bases at V and 2 bases at J, with 20 bases between the two ends. CDR1 and CDR2 (germline): MDHEN, SYDVKM. The CDR3 loop reads CASQGSRLRDTDTQYF. The CDR3 bases are TGTGCCAGCCAGGGGAGTAGACTAAGAGACACAGATACGCAGTATTTT.

The table lists this clonotype with a few counts. This chain connects TRBV7-3 to TRBJ2-1, with D possibly TRBD2 on 6 matching bases. Germline V gene sequence: CDR1 SGHTA, CDR2 FQGTGA. The CDR3 spans 16 residues. V gave up 3 bases and J gave up 8 bases, with 20 bases separating them. The CDR3 region is CASSFQPGAGSHEQFF. In DNA form, the CDR3 reads TGTGCCAGCAGCTTCCAACCGGGAGCCGGGAGCCATGAGCAGTTCTTC.

This clonotype was seen a handful of times. The chain joins TRBV12-3 or TRBV12-4 to TRBJ2-5; TRBD1 matches 7 bases. The V and J ends lost 8 bases and 2 bases, in that order; junction bases with no gene match: 2. This CDR3 comprises 12 residues. In nucleotides, the CDR3 is TGTGCCAGCGGACAGGCACAAGAGACCCAGTACTTC. Amino acid sequence: CASGQAQETQYF.

This chain links TRBV12-3 or TRBV12-4 with TRBJ2-2; D may match TRBD1 or TRBD2 (5 bases each). The V and J ends lost 5 bases and 5 bases respectively, with 15 bases between them. This CDR3 contains 15 residues. In DNA form, the CDR3 reads TGTGCCAGCAGTCAAAAGGGGACCCGAACCGGGGAGCTGTTTTTT. Protein product: CASSQKGTRTGELFF.

This chain joins TRBV7-3 and TRBJ2-3; 14 nucleotides agree with TRBD2. The CDR3 has 15 residues. V trimming: 5 bases; J trimming: 4 bases; junction bases outside the gene matches: 2. Germline V gene lookup returns CDR1 SGHTA and CDR2 FQGTGA. The CDR3 here is CASSLTSGRADTQYF. CDR3 DNA sequence: TGTGCCAGCAGCCTGACTAGCGGGAGGGCAGATACGCAGTATTTT.

This clonotype was found a few times. V gene TRBV27 combines with J gene TRBJ1-4; 10 nucleotides line up with TRBD1. The CDR3 is 14 residues long. In germline, CDR1 is MNHEY, CDR2 SMNVEV (reference sequence). Trimming took 3 bases from V and 8 from J; bases not matched to a gene: 3. The DNA for the CDR3 is TGTGCCAGCAGTTTCGGGACAGGGGAGGAAAAACTGTTTTTT. Translated: CASSFGTGEEKLFF.

The table lists this clonotype with a few counts. The rearrangement joins TRBV7-2 to TRBJ2-3, with D perhaps matching TRBD2 (5 bases). Looked up from germline, CDR1 is SGHTA and CDR2 is FQGNSA. This CDR3 has 15 amino acids. V was shortened by 0 bases and J by 5 bases, with 12 bases between the two germline ends. The CDR3 nucleotides are TGTGCCAGCAGCTTAGCTCCGGGATGGGGAGATACGCAGTATTTT. Protein product: CASSLAPGWGDTQYF.

This clonotype was detected many times. J is TRBJ2-1 and V is TRBV12-3 or TRBV12-4; 8 bases are shared with TRBD2. This CDR3 comprises 17 residues. V lost 1 base, J lost 0 bases, and 5 bases stayed unmatched. This CDR3 reads CASSLGREAYSYNEQFF. CDR3 DNA sequence: TGTGCCAGCAGTTTAGGGCGGGAGGCCTACTCCTACAATGAGCAGTTCTTC.

The chain employs TRBV24-1 and TRBJ2-1, with no clear D. There are 12 residues in the CDR3. V was trimmed by 1 base and J by 12 bases, leaving 9 bases between them. Germline CDR1 and CDR2: KGHDR and SFDVKD. The CDR3 protein is CATSDFVGGQFF. CDR3 coding DNA: TGTGCCACCAGTGATTTTGTCGGTGGGCAGTTCTTC.

The rearrangement uses TRBV7-9 and TRBJ1-4; D perhaps matches TRBD1 (6 bases). CDR1 SEHNR and CDR2 FQNEAQ come from the germline V gene (reference sequence). The CDR3 is made up of 15 amino acids. Deletions cut 5 bases from V and 5 bases from J, with 15 bases between. CDR3 nucleotides: TGTGCCAGCAGCCTCTACAGGGAGTGGAATGAAAAACTGTTTTTT. Its protein product is CASSLYREWNEKLFF.

V gene TRBV24-1 combines with J gene TRBJ2-3; TRBD1 agrees at 10 bases. Germline V lookup: CDR1 KGHDR, CDR2 SFDVKD. V gave up 3 bases and J gave up 3 bases; unmatched junction bases: 8. The CDR3 runs 17 residues. CDR3 region: CATSDPKDRGETDTQYF. Written as DNA, the CDR3 is TGTGCCACCAGTGATCCTAAGGACAGGGGGGAGACAGATACGCAGTATTTT.

There are a few counts of this clonotype. The genes are TRBV20-1 and TRBJ2-5; unclear D gene. V gave up 1 base and J gave up 5 bases, with 5 bases separating them. CDR3 length: 11 amino acids. In germline, CDR1 is DFQATT, CDR2 SNEGSKA (reference sequence). CDR3 region: CSARVGETQYF. CDR3 sequence (DNA): TGCAGTGCTAGAGTTGGGGAGACCCAGTACTTC.

This clonotype showed up just a few times. V gene TRBV6-5 combines with J gene TRBJ1-2; D is perhaps TRBD1 (6 bases). Trimming left V 0 bases short and J 5 bases short, with 13 bases between. Germline loops: CDR1 MNHEY, CDR2 SVGAGI. The CDR3 runs to 15 residues. As DNA, the CDR3 is TGTGCCAGCAGTTACTCTAGGGGGTCGGGGTATGGCTACACCTTC. It is translated as CASSYSRGSGYGYTF.

V usage is TRBV9 and J usage is TRBJ2-3; 12 nucleotides agree with TRBD1. This CDR3 contains 16 residues. Germline CDR1 SGDLS, CDR2 YYNGEE. V shed 0 bases and J 4 bases; nucleotides not matched to a gene: 3. CDR3 sequence (DNA): TGTGCCAGCAGCGTAGCGGGACAGGGGGCGGCAGATACGCAGTATTTT. Protein product: CASSVAGQGAADTQYF.

This clonotype was recorded a few times. This sequence joins TRBV29-1 and TRBJ1-2; no reliable D call. The V and J ends lost 7 bases and 0 bases respectively, with 9 bases between them. Germline assignment: CDR1 SQVTM and CDR2 ANQGSEA. CDR3 size: 12 residues. CDR3 region: CSAQDANYGYTF. The CDR3 DNA reads TGCAGCGCCCAAGACGCTAACTATGGCTACACCTTC.

This rearrangement joins TRBV18 to TRBJ2-7, with 9 positions matching TRBD2. Looked up from germline, CDR1 is KGHSH and CDR2 is LQKENI. V shed 2 bases, J shed 6 bases, and the junction held 5 bases outside the gene matches. This CDR3 comprises 14 residues. The CDR3 reads CASSPAREGREQYF. In DNA, the CDR3 is TGTGCCAGCTCACCAGCGCGGGAGGGCCGCGAGCAGTACTTC.

The V gene is TRBV14, the J gene TRBJ1-1; D gene uncertain. The CDR3 has 13 amino acids. CDR1 is SGHDN and CDR2 is FVKESK in the germline V gene. Trimming cost V 0 bases and J 9 bases, with 11 bases left between them. The CDR3, as DNA: TGTGCCAGCAGCCAAGATCGGGCGGTACAAGCTTTCTTT. Encoded protein: CASSQDRAVQAFF.

This clonotype has more than one count but fewer than ten. The V call is TRBV4-3, the J call TRBJ2-3; tentatively, D is TRBD2 (5 bases). Per the germline V gene, CDR1 is LGHNA and CDR2 is YSLEER. CDR3 size: 13 residues. V was clipped by 0 bases and J by 9 bases, with 10 bases between them. CDR3 sequence (DNA): TGCGCCAGCAGCCAAGAGTCCGCGGGCACGCAGTATTTT. It yields the protein CASSQESAGTQYF.

This clonotype turned up a few times. The V call is TRBV5-1, the J call TRBJ1-1; 7 bases fit TRBD1. Germline CDR1 reads SGHRS; CDR2 reads YFSETQ. The CDR3 runs to 14 residues. V was pared by 0 bases and J by 4 bases, with 3 bases of the junction left unmatched. The CDR3 DNA follows: TGCGCCAGCAGCTTGGACGCAGGGGGCACTGAAGCTTTCTTT. Its protein is CASSLDAGGTEAFF.

The chain employs TRBV20-1 and TRBJ2-3; D is perhaps TRBD1 or TRBD2 (5 bases each). V lost 5 bases, J lost 3 bases, and 15 bases lay in between. CDR1 is DFQATT and CDR2 is SNEGSKA in the germline V gene (reference sequence). The CDR3 is 14 residues long. The DNA of the CDR3 is TGCAGTGCTCCGGGACGGTTTTCTACAGATACGCAGTATTTT. Its translation: CSAPGRFSTDTQYF.

The sample holds a few counts of this clonotype. The rearrangement joins TRBV7-9 to TRBJ2-2; a weak D match, TRBD2 (5 bases). CDR1 and CDR2 from the germline V gene are SEHNR and FQNEAQ (reference sequence). The germline V and J ends were trimmed by 5 bases and 3 bases, with 19 bases remaining between them. The CDR3 contains 17 residues. The CDR3 DNA sequence: TGTGCCAGCAGCGTTAGATCCCTAGGAGGCCACACCGGGGAGCTGTTTTTT. Its translation is CASSVRSLGGHTGELFF.